These T cell receptor beta chains were read from a single sample in a study of beta chain features in type 1 diabetes. This table comes from immunoSEQ multiplex PCR, and its TCRdb copy is limited to in-frame clones, with some not included. This repertoire shows some 350,000 clones, 9.5% to 10% found once; its top ten account for 0.55% to 0.75%. The sequencing sample was made of central memory CD4+ T cells from blood. Every receptor here comes from a young man with type 1 diabetes. Both conserved end residues are part of each CDR3. Fields, in order: V gene, J gene, D gene, clone size, CDR3 DNA, CDR3 protein. D genes are given only for firm matches. The listing skips clone size in some rows; elsewhere it reads once, few, many or a size class.

>TRBV4-3|TRBJ2-7|TRBD2|few
TGCGCCAGCAGCCAAGCAAGCGGGAGCTTCTACGAGCAGTACTTC
CASSQASGSFYEQYF
>TRBV7-3|TRBJ2-1|NA|NA
TGTGCCAGCAGCTTAGTTTCTGTGTATGAGCAGTTCTTC
CASSLVSVYEQFF
>TRBV28|TRBJ2-7|NA|NA
TGTGCCAGCAGAGGGACGAACTCCTACGAGCAGTACTTC
CASRGTNSYEQYF
>TRBV7-2|TRBJ2-1|NA|NA
TGTGCCAGCAGCTCCCTTTATGAGCAGTTCTTC
CASSSLYEQFF
>TRBV4-1|TRBJ2-7|NA|NA
TGCGCCAGCAGCCAAGATGGGGCGGGACGGGCCGAGCAGTACTTC
CASSQDGAGRAEQYF
>TRBV20-1|TRBJ2-5|NA|NA
TGCAGTGCTGTTTCTACTTGGGAGCAGTACTTC
CSAVSTWEQYF
>TRBV7-3|TRBJ2-3|TRBD1|many
TGTGCCAGCAGCTTAACTGGGGACAGTACGCAGTATTTT
CASSLTGDSTQYF
>TRBV4-1|TRBJ2-7|NA|NA
TGTGCCAGCAGCCGGGACCTTAGACAGACCAGCTACGAGCAGTACTTC
CASSRDLRQTSYEQYF
>TRBV18|TRBJ1-1|TRBD1|NA
TGTGCCAGCTCACCTCGGGACAGGGGTATTACTGAAGCTTTCTTT
CASSPRDRGITEAFF
>TRBV6-1|TRBJ2-3|NA|few
TGTGCCAGCAGTGTCGGACAGTCTAGCACAGATACGCAGTATTTT
CASSVGQSSTDTQYF
>TRBV7-9|TRBJ2-5|TRBD1|few
TGTGCCAGCAGCTCCCGGACAGGGGGCCCCCAAGAGACCCAGTACTTC
CASSSRTGGPQETQYF
>TRBV28|TRBJ2-7|TRBD1|NA
TGTGCCAGCAGACCGGGACAGGGGAACGAGCAGTACTTC
CASRPGQGNEQYF
>TRBV10-3|TRBJ2-7|TRBD1|NA
TGTGCCATCAGGGACAGGGGGGCCTACGAGCAGTACTTC
CAIRDRGAYEQYF
>TRBV4-1|TRBJ2-3|TRBD2|few
TGCGCCAGCAGCCAGGGAGCGGGAGGGGCGACAGATACGCAGTATTTT
CASSQGAGGATDTQYF
>TRBV7-9|TRBJ2-5|NA|many
TGTGCCAGCAGCTTAGGGTACCAAGAGACCCAGTACTTC
CASSLGYQETQYF
>TRBV18|TRBJ1-5|NA|NA
TGTGCCAGCTCACCGGAAGGGAATCAGCCCCAGCATTTT
CASSPEGNQPQHF
>TRBV28|TRBJ2-1|TRBD1|many
TGTGCCAGCAGTTGGGGGACAGGGTTTAGTGAGCAGTTCTTC
CASSWGTGFSEQFF
>TRBV2|TRBJ2-7|NA|once
TGTGCCAGCAGGGAGACGGCGGTCTCCTACGAGCAGTACTTC
CASRETAVSYEQYF
>TRBV7-2|TRBJ1-1|TRBD1|few
TGTGCCAGCAGCCGAGACAGACAGGGGGTATTCTTT
CASSRDRQGVFF
>TRBV5-4|TRBJ2-5|TRBD1|NA
TGTGCCAGCAGCCGGGACAGCGGGACCCAGTACTTC
CASSRDSGTQYF
>TRBV5-1|TRBJ1-4|NA|few
TGCGCCAGCAGCTTTCAGGGGTCGGCTGAAAAACTGTTTTTT
CASSFQGSAEKLFF
>TRBV7-7|TRBJ2-6|NA|few
TGTGCCAGCAGGGCGCCTGGGGCCAACGTCCTGACTTTC
CASRAPGANVLTF
>TRBV29-1|TRBJ2-5|NA|NA
TGCAGCGTTGATATAGCAGGAGGAGAGACCCAGTACTTC
CSVDIAGGETQYF
>TRBV10-3|TRBJ2-1|NA|many
TGTGCCATCAGTCCAGGGGCAGGCTACAATGAGCAGTTCTTC
CAISPGAGYNEQFF
>TRBV19|TRBJ2-7|TRBD2|NA
TGTGCCAGTAGTCCCCAGGACCGGGAGGGCGAGCAGTACTTC
CASSPQDREGEQYF
>TRBV7-2|TRBJ1-4|TRBD1|few
TGTGCCAGCAGCCAGGGACAGGGAAATGAAAAACTGTTTTTT
CASSQGQGNEKLFF
>TRBV5-4|TRBJ2-4|TRBD1|many
TGTGCCAGCAGCTTCCCGGGACAGGAAAACATTCAGTACTTC
CASSFPGQENIQYF
>TRBV5-1|TRBJ2-7|NA|few
TGCGCCAGCAGCTTGGTGGGGGACGAGCAGTACTTC
CASSLVGDEQYF
>TRBV27|TRBJ2-5|TRBD1|NA
TGTGCCAGCAGTTTTTCTAATGGGGGACAGGGGGCGGAGACCCAGTACTTC
CASSFSNGGQGAETQYF
>TRBV28|TRBJ2-2|NA|NA
TGTGCCAGCTTCCGAGCAGGGCTAAACGGGGAGCTGTTTTTT
CASFRAGLNGELFF
>TRBV7-9|TRBJ1-1|NA|few
TGTGCCAGCAGCTTAGCGCAGGGGTCGGAAGCTTTCTTT
CASSLAQGSEAFF
>TRBV27|TRBJ2-1|NA|few
TGTGCCACCTCCCCGCGAGCAAACAATGAGCAGTTCTTC
CATSPRANNEQFF
>TRBV2|TRBJ2-5|NA|few
TGTGCCAGCAGTTTTCAAGAGACCCAGTACTTC
CASSFQETQYF
>TRBV29-1|TRBJ2-3|NA|NA
TGCAGCGTTGAGTCCGGCACAGATACGCAGTATTTT
CSVESGTDTQYF
>TRBV10-3|TRBJ1-5|TRBD1|many
TGTGCCACCCGGGACAGCTACAATCAGCCCCAGCATTTT
CATRDSYNQPQHF
>TRBV5-1|TRBJ2-3|TRBD1|NA
TGCGCCAGCAGACCTGGACAGGGGCCCACAGATACGCAGTATTTT
CASRPGQGPTDTQYF
>TRBV4-1|TRBJ1-4|NA|NA
TGCGCCAGCAGCCAAGAGGGTCGGGGTAATGAAAAACTGTTTTTT
CASSQEGRGNEKLFF
>TRBV29-1|TRBJ2-2|NA|NA
TGCAGCGTTCTTATCCCGAACACCGGGGAGCTGTTTTTT
CSVLIPNTGELFF
>TRBV6-9|TRBJ1-1|TRBD1|NA
TGTGCCAGCCCCAATCCCCGGCCAGGGGGCGAGGGGACTGAAGCTTTCTTT
CASPNPRPGGEGTEAFF
>TRBV19|TRBJ1-2|NA|NA
TGTGCCAGTAGATGGTCTGGGCAGAGCTATGGCTACACCTTC
CASRWSGQSYGYTF
>TRBV5-6|TRBJ2-5|NA|NA
TGTGCCAGCAGCTTCTTACCAGCAAAAGAGACCCAGTACTTC
CASSFLPAKETQYF
>TRBV6-5|TRBJ2-1|NA|few
TGTGCCAGCAGTTACTCCGCGAGCTCCTACAATGAGCAGTTCTTC
CASSYSASSYNEQFF